Listed below are T cell receptor beta chains from one sample, sequenced in a study of blood T cell repertoires in COVID-19. The protocol was immunoSEQ multiplex PCR, while the TCRdb copy is restricted to in-frame clones and leaves out a portion. The sample shows approximately 180,000 clones, 80% to 90% of them seen only once. The sequenced sample was PBMCs or T cells enriched from blood (not recorded which). Receptors were obtained from a woman between 40 and 50 years old with acute COVID-19. The CDR3 runs from the conserved cysteine through the conserved F or W. D genes are given only for firm matches. Some rows mark clone size as missing; the rest say once, few, many or name a class of expanded clone.

cdr3_length | j_call | d_call | v_call | clone_size | cdr3_nt | cdr3_aa
15 | TRBJ2-7 | TRBD2 | TRBV19 | NA | TGTGCCAGTAGTATGGCGGTAGCGGGGGGATACGAGCAGTACTTC | CASSMAVAGGYEQYF
12 | TRBJ2-3 | NA | TRBV11-3 | once | TGTGCCAGCAGCTTAGGGGAGGATACGCAGTATTTT | CASSLGEDTQYF
15 | TRBJ2-7 | TRBD2 | TRBV28 | NA | TGTGCCAGCACGAGCGGGGAGTTCCCCTTATTTGGGCAGTACTTC | CASTSGEFPLFGQYF
15 | TRBJ1-1 | TRBD1 | TRBV6-5 | NA | TGTGCCAGCAGTCCTCCGACAGGGACGAACACTGAAGCTTTCTTT | CASSPPTGTNTEAFF
14 | TRBJ1-1 | TRBD1 | TRBV28 | NA | TGTGCCAGCAGTCCGACAACAGGGGTCTTGATTGCTTTCTTT | CASSPTTGVLIAFF
12 | TRBJ1-2 | NA | TRBV28 | NA | TGTGCCAGCGGAGCCCAGGGGCCCGGCTACACCTTC | CASGAQGPGYTF
12 | TRBJ1-1 | TRBD1 | TRBV6-5 | NA | TGTGCCACCGGGACAGGGGGAACTGAAGCTTTCTTT | CATGTGGTEAFF
14 | TRBJ1-1 | TRBD1 | TRBV2 | NA | TGTGCCAGCAGATGGGGACAGACGGACACTGAAGCTTTCTTT | CASRWGQTDTEAFF
14 | TRBJ1-5 | NA | TRBV18 | NA | TGTGCCAGCTCACAGACATCGGGCAATCAGCCCCAGCATTTT | CASSQTSGNQPQHF
15 | TRBJ2-1 | NA | TRBV7-9 | NA | TGTGCCAGCAGCTCTGAGGGGGGGAACTACAATGAGCAGTTCTTC | CASSSEGGNYNEQFF
8 | TRBJ2-7 | NA | TRBV20-1 | NA | TGCAGTGCGAACAAGCAGTACTTC | CSANKQYF
16 | TRBJ1-2 | TRBD1 | TRBV5-1 | NA | TGCGCCAGCAGCTTGGGTTCAGGACAGGGGGCGAATGGCTACACCTTC | CASSLGSGQGANGYTF
14 | TRBJ2-1 | TRBD2 | TRBV7-6 | NA | TGTGCCAGCAGCGCGGGACTATCTAACAATGAGCAGTTCTTC | CASSAGLSNNEQFF
12 | TRBJ1-1 | NA | TRBV12-3/TRBV12-4 | few | TGTGCCAGCAGACTAGCCGGGAACGAAGCTTTCTTT | CASRLAGNEAFF
14 | TRBJ2-1 | TRBD2 | TRBV27 | NA | TGTGCCAGCAGTTTAGGGACTAGCGGGAATGAGCAGTTCTTC | CASSLGTSGNEQFF
15 | TRBJ2-5 | TRBD1 | TRBV6-1 | NA | TGTGCCAGCAGTGAAAAAGGGACAGGGGAAGAGACCCAGTACTTC | CASSEKGTGEETQYF
14 | TRBJ2-2 | NA | TRBV30 | NA | TGTGCCTGGAGGAGGATTGCGAGAACCGGGGAGCTGTTTTTT | CAWRRIARTGELFF
13 | TRBJ1-1 | NA | TRBV10-1 | NA | TGCGCCAGCAGTGAGTCTAGGAACACTGAAGCTTTCTTT | CASSESRNTEAFF
14 | TRBJ2-5 | NA | TRBV9 | NA | TGTGCCAGCAGCGTTGCGGAGGCCCAAGAGACCCAGTACTTC | CASSVAEAQETQYF
10 | TRBJ2-1 | NA | TRBV24-1 | NA | TGTGCCACCCCTTTAGACAAGCAGTTCTTC | CATPLDKQFF
19 | TRBJ2-4 | NA | TRBV21-1 | NA | TGTGCCAGCAGCAATCCGTCTGGAAGGGGTGGGGTAGCCAAAAACATTCAGTACTTC | CASSNPSGRGGVAKNIQYF
15 | TRBJ2-3 | NA | TRBV4-3 | NA | TGCGCCAGCAGCCAGTCGACTAGTTGGGCAGATACGCAGTATTTT | CASSQSTSWADTQYF
13 | TRBJ1-2 | NA | TRBV7-2 | NA | TGTGCCAGCAGCCGACAGGCCCCCTATGGCTACACCTTC | CASSRQAPYGYTF
14 | TRBJ1-2 | TRBD1 | TRBV6-5 | NA | TGTGCCAGCACCGATCAGGGGGCGATCTATGGCTACACCTTC | CASTDQGAIYGYTF
17 | TRBJ1-4 | NA | TRBV18 | NA | TGTGCCAGCTCACCGGCACCCGTAGGGGCAACTAATGAAAAACTGTTTTTT | CASSPAPVGATNEKLFF
14 | TRBJ2-7 | TRBD1 | TRBV2 | NA | TGTGCCAGCAGTGGACAGGGGCAGAGGAACGAGCAGTACTTC | CASSGQGQRNEQYF
15 | TRBJ1-1 | NA | TRBV27 | NA | TGTGCCAGCAGTATAACCCTGGGCCCGAACACTGAAGCTTTCTTT | CASSITLGPNTEAFF
11 | TRBJ1-2 | NA | TRBV20-1 | NA | TGCAGTGCTAGAGCGGGGAATGGCTACACCTTC | CSARAGNGYTF
10 | TRBJ2-7 | NA | TRBV20-1 | NA | TGCAGTGCGGGGACTTACGAGCAGTACTTC | CSAGTYEQYF
15 | TRBJ2-7 | NA | TRBV4-2 | NA | TGTGCCAGCAGCCGAGGCCCGGTGGGCTCCTACGAGCAGTACTTC | CASSRGPVGSYEQYF
13 | TRBJ2-1 | NA | TRBV25-1 | few | TGTGCCAGCAGGACTGGACTGGTTTTTGTGCAGTTCTTC | CASRTGLVFVQFF
13 | TRBJ2-5 | NA | TRBV5-4 | NA | TGTGCCAGCAGCTTGCGAGGTACAGAGACCCAGTACTTC | CASSLRGTETQYF
18 | TRBJ2-6 | TRBD1 | TRBV5-6 | NA | TGTGCCAGCAGCTTCGACAGGGGACGCTACTCTGGGGCCAACGTCCTGACTTTC | CASSFDRGRYSGANVLTF
19 | TRBJ2-6 | NA | TRBV10-3 | few | TGTGCCATCAGTGAACGTCAACAGGGTTTTAGCTCTGGGGCCAACGTCCTGACTTTC | CAISERQQGFSSGANVLTF
14 | TRBJ2-7 | TRBD1 | TRBV6-5 | NA | TGTGCCAGCAGTTGGGGACAGTCTCCCTACGAGCAGTACTTC | CASSWGQSPYEQYF
13 | TRBJ1-2 | NA | TRBV27 | once | TGTGCCAGCAGTGCTGACGGGAACTATGGCTACACCTTC | CASSADGNYGYTF
17 | TRBJ2-5 | TRBD1 | TRBV15 | NA | TGTGCCACCAGCAAACGGGGAGATCGGGACAGGGGCGAGACCCAGTACTTC | CATSKRGDRDRGETQYF
15 | TRBJ1-2 | TRBD1 | TRBV28 | NA | TGTGCCAGCACCTCAGGGGGGCGGCGGGACTATGGCTACACCTTC | CASTSGGRRDYGYTF
14 | TRBJ2-5 | TRBD2 | TRBV28 | once | TGTGCCAGCCGTGGACTAGCGGGGATGGAGACCCAGTACTTC | CASRGLAGMETQYF
13 | TRBJ2-5 | TRBD1 | TRBV5-6 | few | TGTGCCAGCAGCTCAGGGGGCGAGGAGACCCAGTACTTC | CASSSGGEETQYF
14 | TRBJ2-7 | TRBD2 | TRBV10-3 | NA | TGTGCCATCAGTCCCGGGGGGAGGTCCTACGAGCAGTACTTC | CAISPGGRSYEQYF
19 | TRBJ1-4 | TRBD1 | TRBV27 | NA | TGTGCCAGCAGGCTCGGGACAGGGACAGAGTCAGCAACTAATGAAAAACTGTTTTTT | CASRLGTGTESATNEKLFF
19 | TRBJ2-6 | NA | TRBV21-1 | once | TGTGCCAGCAGCCCACCCCGGGACACCGCCTCCTCTGGGGCCAACGTCCTGACTTTC | CASSPPRDTASSGANVLTF
16 | TRBJ1-2 | NA | TRBV28 | NA | TGTGCCAGCAGTTTTATAGTCGGTACAGATAACTATGGCTACACCTTC | CASSFIVGTDNYGYTF
13 | TRBJ1-2 | TRBD1 | TRBV7-9 | NA | TGTGCCAGCAGCTTGGGACAGAGCTATGGCTACACCTTC | CASSLGQSYGYTF
15 | TRBJ1-4 | NA | TRBV19 | NA | TGTGCCAGTAGTACAAAGGACAGCCTTGGCGAAAAACTGTTTTTT | CASSTKDSLGEKLFF
16 | TRBJ2-1 | TRBD2 | TRBV11-2 | NA | TGTGCCAGCAGCCGAATTCTAGCGGGAATATACAATGAGCAGTTCTTC | CASSRILAGIYNEQFF
13 | TRBJ1-5 | TRBD1 | TRBV10-1 | once | TGCGCCAGCAGTGAACAGGGGGATCAGCCCCAGCATTTT | CASSEQGDQPQHF
13 | TRBJ2-7 | NA | TRBV12-5 | NA | TGTGCTACCTCTCGGGGGAACTCCTACGAGCAGTACTTC | CATSRGNSYEQYF
14 | TRBJ2-1 | NA | TRBV24-1 | NA | TGTGCCACCAGTGATGGCCGAGGGGGTTATGAGCAGTTCTTC | CATSDGRGGYEQFF
18 | TRBJ1-1 | TRBD1 | TRBV18 | NA | TGTGCCAGCTCTCAACTTACTTCCGGGACAGGGGGCAATACTGAAGCTTTCTTT | CASSQLTSGTGGNTEAFF
16 | TRBJ1-4 | TRBD1 | TRBV27 | NA | TGTGCCAGCCGAACAATGCAGGGGGCAACAAATGAAAAACTGTTTTTT | CASRTMQGATNEKLFF
13 | TRBJ2-5 | NA | TRBV6-2/TRBV6-3 | NA | TGTGCCAGCAGCCAGGGGCTCCAAGAGACCCAGTACTTC | CASSQGLQETQYF
14 | TRBJ1-2 | TRBD1 | TRBV10-3 | NA | TGTGCCATCAGTGCTGGGGGACAGCGATTTGGCTACACCTTC | CAISAGGQRFGYTF